The clone carrying this T cell receptor (beta chain) appeared many times. Trimming shortened V by 4 bases and J by 6 bases, and 10 bases separated the two germline ends. Germline CDR1 is ENHRY and CDR2 is SYGVKD. The length of the CDR3 is 12 residues. The sample comes from a study of T cells in Graves' hyperthyroidism and ophthalmopathy. Using RNA transcripts as the source, TCR beta CDR3 regions were amplified. HTBI primers were the set used in a first-round RT-PCR of the TCR CDR3. Using its own MiXCR run on the multiplex PCR reads, TCRdb lists one record per CDR3 protein. The table has about 350,000 distinct CDR3 sequences, 15% to 20% seen once.

The sequencing sample was made of blood. The sequence was obtained from a woman in her 30s with Graves' hyperthyroidism that later progressed to Graves' ophthalmopathy. V is TRBV10-3 and J is TRBJ2-7; D may be TRBD1 (6 bases). DNA of the CDR3: TGTGCCATCAGTGTAACAGGGACCGAGCAGTACTTC. Its translation: CAISVTGTEQYF.